The rows below give T cell receptor beta chains drawn from one sample of a study of cytomegalovirus exposure and HLA in healthy donors. TCRdb's table, derived via immunoSEQ multiplex PCR, lists solely in-frame clones and lacks some. The sample records about 55,000 clones, about 69% being singletons. The specimen was PBMCs. The receptors were sampled from a man aged 35-49 years in good health and CMV-seropositive. The CDR3 runs from the conserved cysteine through the conserved F or W. The order of the fields is V gene, CDR3 protein.

V: TRBV7-8; CDR3: CASSLGRPDYTF
V: TRBV7-2; CDR3: CASSLGRGNTEAFF
V: TRBV30; CDR3: CAWSRGGSWTEAFF
V: TRBV5-1; CDR3: CASSESTSGNTIYF
V: TRBV19; CDR3: CASSPRAVVETQYF
V: TRBV5-1; CDR3: CASKLGQDFSPLHF
V: TRBV6-6; CDR3: CATFGGSLMNTEAFF
V: TRBV6-1; CDR3: CANLQGSGELFF
V: TRBV5-1; CDR3: CASSWDRGQSEQFF
V: TRBV5-1; CDR3: CASSLNQGPEQYF
V: TRBV14; CDR3: CASSQEFMSTDTQYF
V: TRBV29-1; CDR3: CSVGYGLGTYEQYF
V: TRBV7-7; CDR3: CASSPLPLDQPQHF
V: TRBV7-2; CDR3: CASSFTDAKGELFF
V: TRBV15; CDR3: CATSRVYGAGLNTEAFF
V: TRBV4-3; CDR3: CASSQGAQYEQYF
V: TRBV6-5; CDR3: CASSYQPTSGGDEQFF
V: TRBV29-1; CDR3: CSVDRGMTGELFF
V: TRBV5-4; CDR3: CASSFGGYNEQFF
V: TRBV6-5; CDR3: CASSYSWGGSYGYTF
V: TRBV13; CDR3: CASSLKQGAQAFF
V: TRBV6-4; CDR3: CASFFFGTSNEQFF
V: TRBV10-3; CDR3: CAIRAGGAGDTQYF
V: TRBV7-2; CDR3: CASSLGQGRQFF
V: TRBV2; CDR3: CASSNSGGSYNEQFF
V: TRBV6-5; CDR3: CASSPFTERYEQYF
V: TRBV4-2; CDR3: CASSQGTSGTYEQYF
V: TRBV5-4; CDR3: CASSLGAGGYTF
V: TRBV6-4; CDR3: CAISFGAKTDTQYF
V: TRBV7-3; CDR3: CASSVSGTATEQYF
V: TRBV19; CDR3: CASSIGGPRGYTF
V: TRBV30; CDR3: CTLGVPGQGMNTEAFF
V: TRBV5-1; CDR3: CASSLDGQGEYEQYF
V: TRBV30; CDR3: CAWSARDRGTYGYTF
V: TRBV18; CDR3: CASSLTGGDGYTF
V: TRBV4-1; CDR3: CASSLLSGGVAGELFF
V: TRBV9; CDR3: CASTTLSGIRNTEAFF
V: TRBV5-6; CDR3: CASSLRTGGLAADTQYF
V: TRBV29-1; CDR3: CSVEPRMTGWGGFF
V: TRBV6-1; CDR3: CASRLYRDRGLGQYF
V: TRBV4-1; CDR3: CASSQGQPSYGYTF
V: TRBV9; CDR3: CASSGTDPRGGELFF
V: TRBV9; CDR3: CASSTGGASSGDTQYF
V: TRBV6-5; CDR3: CASTITTDRASGYTF
V: TRBV7-6; CDR3: CASSSLQGGYEQYF
V: TRBV7-9; CDR3: CASSASTGLEQYF
V: TRBV10-2; CDR3: CASRTSGGIYEQYF
V: TRBV6-5; CDR3: CASSSGGQTGYTF
V: TRBV9; CDR3: CASSAKAGATDTQYF
V: TRBV5-1; CDR3: CASSLAGYGYTF
V: TRBV28; CDR3: CASSSDGSYTF
V: TRBV30; CDR3: CAIGTGGNSRTDTQYF
V: TRBV13; CDR3: CASSYDYRPTEAFF